This TCR beta chain appears in the sequencing data of a study of blood T cell repertoires in COVID-19 (dated by TCRdb to 2018 to 2021). Some background on the complete study: Collaborator samples came from the United States, Italy and Spain and covered acute and convalescent phases of COVID-19. The dataset comprised deeply sampled blood TCRbeta repertoires from subjects exposed to, actively infected with, or recovered from COVID-19. A freely available public database, intended as a resource for researchers studying the immune response to SARS-CoV-2, is where the repertoires were released. The material from the prospective study consisted of cDNA or gDNA derived from T cells, B-cell-depleted T cells, or PBMCs. The samples were drawn from the first 160 participants of the ongoing ImmuneRACE study and from 1,254 subjects provided by 6 global collaborators. HLA class I and class II types, where available, came from metadata supplied by the sample provider rather than from assay-based typing. Sample metadata almost always included a de-identified subject ID, COVID-19 status, age in years and sex.

Collaborating institutions collected whole blood in K2EDTA tubes following their own protocols. For TCRbeta analysis, collaborators shipped samples as frozen whole blood, isolated PBMCs, or DNA extracted from either of those sample types. Ends trimmed: V by 3 bases, J by 2 bases; bases unmatched to a gene: 3. The CDR3 contains 13 residues, cysteine and phenylalanine counted. Just the 39-base CDR3 DNA is kept, in frame starting at base 1. The germline V gene (reference sequence) gives CDR1 as GTSNPN and CDR2 as SVGIG. Comments on this clone: Its antigen specificity is not known. No base quality values were provided; no much bigger clone lies one nucleotide off.

What the study reported, not specific to this receptor: How much clinical and demographic metadata was included differed by source and by participant, and the metadata was provided uncurated.

TCRbeta CDR3 regions were amplified from genomic DNA by means of the immunoSEQ Assay, a bias-controlled multiplex PCR. Regarding the original processing steps: Within the assay, amplification of reference gene primers was used to estimate how many nucleated cells each sample contained. Sequence reads were collapsed and filtered to measure the absolute abundance of every unique TCRbeta CDR3 rearrangement. For each sample, productive Simpson clonality was calculated as the square root of Simpson's diversity index across productive rearrangements. This immuneACCESS table, as held by TCRdb, lists in-frame sequences with V and J called but not all clones. Of the missing ones, under half trace to an unresolved V gene in checked studies; the others have no known cause. For V, J and clone size, that table is used; D and trimming come from the DNA. Within this sample are approximately 130,000 clones, with roughly four fifths of them counted one time only. Roughly 12% of the sample rests with the top ten.

Sequencing used peripheral blood. Recombination joined TRBV30 with TRBJ2-7, with 8 bases in between that match TRBD1. The receptor's source is a human donor in a cohort sampled during active COVID-19. CDR3 protein: CAWRGTGTYEQYF. The DNA sequence follows: TGTGCCTGGAGGGGGACAGGCACCTACGAGCAGTACTTC. The variable domain in full, with residues beyond the CDR3 obtained from the reference TRBV30 and TRBJ2-7 genes, is SQTIHQWPATLVQPVGSPLSLECTVEGTSNPNLYWYRQAAGRGLQLLFYSVGIGQISSEVPQNLSASRPQDRQFILSSKKLLLSDSGFYLCAWRGTGTYEQYFGPGTRLTVT.